This T cell receptor beta chain originates from a study of T cells in Graves' hyperthyroidism and ophthalmopathy. Regions amplified from RNA transcripts were the TCR beta CDR3 regions. The primer set for the first-round RT-PCR of the TCR CDR3 was HTBI. TCRdb called the multiplex PCR reads again in MiXCR, with one record for every CDR3 protein. The sample lists a few hundred thousand distinct CDR3 sequences, around 17% occurring once. This clonotype was recorded many times. Germline CDR1 and CDR2: MNHEY and SMNVEV (reference sequence). Trimming stripped 6 bases from V and 2 bases from J, with 14 bases between. The CDR3 is made up of 14 amino acids.

This TCR came from a woman aged 50 to 60 with Graves' hyperthyroidism. The rearrangement links TRBV27 to TRBJ2-7; D possibly corresponds to TRBD2 (6 bases). Sequenced sample: blood. The CDR3 DNA reads as TGTGCCAGCAGACCTCGGGAGTTGACCTACGAGCAGTACTTC. Amino acids: CASRPRELTYEQYF.